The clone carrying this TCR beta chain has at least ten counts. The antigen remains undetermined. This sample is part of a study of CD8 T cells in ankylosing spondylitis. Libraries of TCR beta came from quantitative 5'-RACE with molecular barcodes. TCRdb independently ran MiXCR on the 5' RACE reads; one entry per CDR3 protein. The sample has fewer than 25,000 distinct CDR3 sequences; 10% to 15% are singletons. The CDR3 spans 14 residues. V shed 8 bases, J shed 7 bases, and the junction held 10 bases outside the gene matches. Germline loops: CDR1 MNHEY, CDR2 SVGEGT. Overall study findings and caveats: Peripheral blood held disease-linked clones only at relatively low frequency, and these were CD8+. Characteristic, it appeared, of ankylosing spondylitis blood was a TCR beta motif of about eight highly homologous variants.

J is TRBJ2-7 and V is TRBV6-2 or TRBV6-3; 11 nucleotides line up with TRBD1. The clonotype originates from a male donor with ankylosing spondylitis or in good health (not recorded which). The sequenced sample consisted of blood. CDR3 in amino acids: CASRRTGGKWEQYV. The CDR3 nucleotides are TGTGCCAGCCGGAGGACAGGGGGCAAATGGGAGCAGTACGTC.